Below, one TCR beta chain is given with its context. The entry originates in a study of T cell changes during pregnancy in multiple sclerosis. Germline V gene data show CDR1 as KGHSY and CDR2 as FQNENV. Trimming cost V 4 bases and J 5 bases, with 18 bases left between them. The CDR3 is 15 residues long. Produced via immunoSEQ multiplex PCR; TCRdb's table is partial and in-frame only. The sample lists around 32,000 clones; over 80% were seen once. This rearrangement joins TRBV16 to TRBJ2-7; a possible D gene is TRBD2 (6 bases). The sample here was CD8+ T cells from peripheral blood mononuclear cells, taken before pregnancy. The receptor comes from a female donor with multiple sclerosis, enrolled in a pregnancy study. The CDR3 loop is CASSPPLRGGDEQYF. CDR3 nucleotides: TGTGCCAGCAGCCCCCCCCTGAGGGGAGGCGACGAGCAGTACTTC.